The clone carrying this T cell receptor beta chain has a handful of counts. The antigen is undetermined. The CDR3 is made up of 16 amino acids. CDR1 and CDR2 from the germline V gene are MDHEN and SYDVKM. V shed 2 bases and J shed 6 bases, with 16 bases lying between them. The donors were healthy bone marrow donors. The data stem from a study of cytomegalovirus exposure and HLA in healthy donors. General study findings and limits: At a 0.05 false discovery rate, a later analysis found about 17,000 TCR beta sequences to be associated with HLA alleles. Segments of the TCR beta V type were, in most cases, productive about 90% or about 30% of the time in an earlier analysis.

Primers for the PCR totalled 60 Vbeta and 13 Jbeta. Repertoires were generated with immunoSEQ multiplex PCR, while TCRdb's copy carries only in-frame clones and drops some. Of 100,000 to 120,000 clones listed, around 77% are singletons. The V gene is TRBV28, the J gene TRBJ1-4; D possibly corresponds to TRBD1 (6 bases). This sequence originates from a woman between 25 and 40 years old in good health and CMV-seropositive. Sequences were obtained from PBMCs. In nucleotides, the CDR3 is TGTGCCAGCAGTTTAGACTTGGACAGAAAATATGAAAAACTGTTTTTT. Its translation: CASSLDLDRKYEKLFF.